These 20 T cell receptor beta chains came from one sample sequenced in a study of a mutant IDH1 vaccine in newly diagnosed glioma. Antigens of these TCRs are unknown. Time point reported: week 11, during vaccination. It was 300 ug of mutant IDH1 20-mer peptide that made up each vaccine dose, given with topical imiquimod. The data were produced by immunoSEQ multiplex PCR, yet TCRdb's version contains in-frame clones alone and is incomplete. The sample carries around 20,000 clones, roughly 86% recorded once. Sample: PBMCs, taken from a glioma patient whose treatment included an IDH1 peptide vaccine. These receptors all stem from a middle-aged woman with glioma.

V gene TRBV18 combines with J gene TRBJ2-3; D is perhaps TRBD1 or TRBD2 (6 bases each). From germline, CDR1 is KGHSH and CDR2 LQKENI. The CDR3 is 15 amino acids. V was shortened by 3 bases and J by 2 bases, with 12 bases between the two germline ends. The CDR3 sequence is CASSPSSGATDTQYF. CDR3 coding DNA: TGTGCCAGCTCACCTAGCTCGGGGGCCACAGATACGCAGTATTTT.

A single count supports this clone. This chain uses TRBV6-5 with TRBJ1-1, with a weak D call TRBD1 (5 bases). Per germline, CDR1 MNHEY and CDR2 SVGAGI. This CDR3 is built from 12 residues. Trimming left V 8 bases short and J 6 bases short, with 13 bases between. DNA of the CDR3: TGTGCCAGCCGTAGTCAGGGCCCTGAAGCTTTCTTT. Amino acids: CASRSQGPEAFF.

The CDR3 coding sequence is TGCGCCAGCAGCCTCCTACGCGGGGGCAACTATGGCTACACCTTC. It translates to CASSLLRGGNYGYTF. V usage is TRBV4-3 and J usage is TRBJ1-2; D may be TRBD1 (6 bases). CDR1 and CDR2 (germline): LGHNA, YSLEER. Trimming cost V 4 bases and J 2 bases, with 14 bases left between them. The CDR3 has 15 residues.

The chain employs TRBV14 and TRBJ1-2; no definite D call. CDR3 length: 13 residues. CDR1 and CDR2 (germline): SGHDN, FVKESK. Between the trimmed V and J ends, which lost 4 bases and 4 bases, there was a span of 10 bases. The CDR3: CASSPGGLYGYTF. The CDR3 DNA reads TGTGCCAGCAGCCCCGGCGGGCTCTATGGCTACACCTTC.

This CDR3 reads CATSREGETQYF. CDR3 in DNA: TGTGCCACCAGCAGAGAGGGAGAGACCCAGTACTTC. V and J are TRBV15 and TRBJ2-5; D not resolved. Trimming shortened V by 0 bases and J by 4 bases, and 3 bases separated the two germline ends. CDR1 and CDR2 from the germline V gene are LNHNV and YYDKDF (reference sequence). The CDR3 is made up of 12 amino acids. The whole variable domain, remainder taken from reference TRBV15 and TRBJ2-5, is DAMVIQNPRYQVTQFGKPVTLSCSQTLNHNVMYWYQQKSSQAPKLLFHYYDKDFNNEADTPDNFQSRRPNTSFCFLDIRSPGLGDTAMYLCATSREGETQYFGPGTRLLVL.

V usage is TRBV5-1 and J usage is TRBJ2-7; D possibly corresponds to TRBD2 (6 bases). Germline assignment: CDR1 SGHRS and CDR2 YFSETQ. CDR3 length equals 16 residues. The V gene lost 0 bases and the J gene lost 6 bases, with 19 bases spanning the gap. Here the CDR3 reads CASSLGGASTRGEQYF. In DNA, the CDR3 is TGCGCCAGCAGCTTGGGTGGGGCCTCGACGCGGGGCGAGCAGTACTTC.

The rearrangement joins TRBV29-1 to TRBJ2-7; the D call may be TRBD1 or TRBD2 (5 bases each). V lost 0 bases, J lost 2 bases, and 5 bases lay in between. This CDR3 region has 12 residues. The germline V gene encodes CDR1 SQVTM and CDR2 ANQGSEA. This CDR3 is CSVEEGAYEQYF. CDR3 nucleotide sequence: TGCAGCGTTGAAGAGGGGGCCTACGAGCAGTACTTC.

This clone was counted only a few times. The J gene is TRBJ1-3, the V gene TRBV6-5; D not certain. Germline assignment: CDR1 MNHEY and CDR2 SVGAGI. Trimming pared 6 bases from V and 10 bases from J, leaving 16 bases between. CDR3 length equals 13 residues. CDR3 DNA sequence: TGTGCCAGCAGCCCCGACGCAAGTGTAACCATATATTTT. Protein: CASSPDASVTIYF.

The chain carries TRBV9 and TRBJ2-1; TRBD1 or TRBD2 may be the D gene (5 bases each). V lost 0 bases and J 3 bases, leaving 13 bases between the germline ends. The CDR3 totals 16 residues. Looked up from germline, CDR1 is SGDLS and CDR2 is YYNGEE. The DNA for the CDR3 is TGTGCCAGCAGCGTAGCTTGGGACCCGAGCTACAATGAGCAGTTCTTC. Translated, it gives CASSVAWDPSYNEQFF.

This clone was seen a single time. The V call is TRBV19, the J call TRBJ1-1, with D possibly TRBD1 on 5 matching bases. V lost 6 bases and J 2 bases, leaving 10 bases between the germline ends. Germline V lookup: CDR1 LNHDA, CDR2 SQIVND (reference sequence). The CDR3 runs 13 residues. The CDR3 here is CASRYRINTEAFF. In DNA, the CDR3 is TGTGCCAGTAGATACAGGATTAACACTGAAGCTTTCTTT.

The CDR3 region has the DNA TGCGCCAGCAGACACTGGGGGGAATCGGGCACTGAAGCTTTCTTT. It is translated as CASRHWGESGTEAFF. The genes are TRBV4-1 and TRBJ1-1; a weak D match, TRBD1 (5 bases). Trimming cost V 6 bases and J 4 bases, with 18 bases left between them. Per germline, CDR1 MGHRA and CDR2 YSYEKL. This CDR3 contains 15 residues.

This chain links TRBV5-1 with TRBJ2-6, with TRBD2 matching 7 bases. Germline CDR1 reads SGHRS; CDR2 reads YFSETQ. The CDR3 spans 18 residues. Trimming removed 0 bases from V and 4 bases from J; junction bases left unmatched: 10. CDR3 residues: CASSLASGGSAGANVLTF. The CDR3 DNA sequence: TGCGCCAGCAGCTTGGCTTCTGGCGGGAGTGCAGGGGCCAACGTCCTGACTTTC.

In its sample, this clone was seen once. The rearrangement joins TRBV6-5 to TRBJ2-7, with 9 bases identical to TRBD1. This CDR3 contains 15 residues. V trimming: 5 bases; J trimming: 2 bases; junction bases outside the gene matches: 7. Looked up from germline, CDR1 is MNHEY and CDR2 is SVGAGI. This chain's CDR3 is CASSPQGAMPYEQYF. The DNA of the CDR3 is TGTGCCAGCAGTCCACAGGGGGCGATGCCCTACGAGCAGTACTTC.

V gene TRBV6-1 combines with J gene TRBJ2-7; TRBD2 might be the D (6 bases). This CDR3 is 13 amino acids long. Germline lookup yields CDR1 MNHNS and CDR2 SASEGT. Deletions cut 8 bases from V and 3 bases from J, with 14 bases between. This chain's CDR3 is CASPARDGYEQYF. CDR3 DNA sequence: TGTGCCAGCCCTGCGCGGGACGGCTACGAGCAGTACTTC.

Comment on this clone: One end of the junction does not line up with germline, which may come from a read error. The chain employs TRBV25-1 and TRBJ1-2; D remains unclear. CDR1 is MGHDK, CDR2 SYGVNS, per germline. This CDR3 has 8 residues. CDR3 amino acids: CASSAEPF. As DNA, the CDR3 is TGTGCCAGCAGTGCGGAACCCTTC.

The chain joins TRBV10-2 to TRBJ1-2, with 8 bases lining up with TRBD1. The CDR3 is 14 amino acids. V lost 4 bases and J lost 7; bases outside the gene matches: 8. CDR1 and CDR2 from the germline V gene are WSHSY and SAAADI. CDR3: CASSVGRQGAGYTF. CDR3 in DNA: TGCGCCAGCAGTGTCGGGCGGCAGGGGGCTGGCTACACCTTC.

The chain is built from TRBV1 and TRBJ2-5; the DNA was not compared with TRBD2, the D call given in the table. TRBV1 corresponds to a pseudogene. The CDR3 has 18 residues. For the CDR3, the DNA is TGCACCAGCAGCCAAGGGGTCACTAGCGGGGGGGGTCAAGAGACCCAGTACTTC. Translation: CTSSQGVTSGGGQETQYF.

This rearrangement joins TRBV29-1 to TRBJ2-1; 7 nucleotides line up with TRBD1. Germline V gene lookup returns CDR1 SQVTM and CDR2 ANQGSEA. V was clipped by 6 bases and J by 3 bases; unmatched bases: 14. The CDR3 has 16 amino acids. The CDR3 bases are TGCAGCGTCCCCCCGCCCGGGACAGCAGACTACAATGAGCAGTTCTTC. Protein product: CSVPPPGTADYNEQFF.

As concerns this clone: Sequence at one end of the junction differs from germline and may be a read error. The chain recombines TRBV7-7 with TRBJ2-2; D is possibly TRBD1 or TRBD2 (6 bases each). This CDR3 is 15 amino acids long. Germline CDR1 reads SSHAT; CDR2 reads FNYEAQ (reference sequence). The CDR3 bases are TGTGCTAGCAGCCCCACCCGGGGGCGGGCCGGGGAGCTGTTTTTT. Encoded protein: CASSPTRGRAGELFF.

The V and J genes are TRBV4-1 and TRBJ1-4; 9 bases match TRBD1. CDR1 MGHRA and CDR2 YSYEKL come from the germline V gene. V lost 3 bases and J lost 3; bases outside the gene matches: 2. This CDR3 has 15 residues. The CDR3 coding sequence is TGCGCCAGCAGCCATGGGGACAGGGCTAATGAAAAACTGTTTTTT. This sequence encodes CASSHGDRANEKLFF.